These T cell receptor beta chains were read from a single sample in a study of prognosis after radiotherapy for stage I lung cancer. TCRdb ran MiXCR on the multiplex PCR reads and lists one entry per CDR3 protein. The sample has roughly 26,000 distinct CDR3 sequences, 25% to 30% seen once. The starting material was PBMCs, obtained before or after stereotactic body radiation therapy (not recorded which). The receptor source for this set is a donor aged 50 or older with non-small cell lung cancer. CDR3s include the opening cysteine and the closing phenylalanine or tryptophan. A D gene is named only where the DNA matches it firmly. Part of the rows lack a size; the others show once, few, many or a class for expanded clones.

TRBD1,TRBJ2-7,many,TRBV28,CASIPRTGPYEQYF,TGTGCCAGCATCCCCCGGACAGGGCCCTACGAGCAGTACTTC
-,TRBJ2-2,many,TRBV28,CASSLRTGAGELFF,TGTGCCAGCAGCCTTAGGACGGGGGCCGGGGAGCTGTTTTTT
-,TRBJ1-6,many,TRBV6-1,CASSEWRGSPLHF,TGTGCCAGCAGTGAGTGGCGGGGCTCACCCCTCCACTTT
-,TRBJ2-6,many,TRBV19,CASTLGSISGANVLTF,TGTGCCAGTACCCTGGGCTCCATCTCTGGGGCCAACGTCCTGACTTTC
-,TRBJ2-3,many,TRBV20-1,CSAWAGWDTQYF,TGCAGTGCTTGGGCCGGCTGGGATACGCAGTATTTT
TRBD2,TRBJ2-7,once,TRBV27,CASSSKTSGRLYEQYF,TGTGCCAGCAGTTCTAAGACTAGCGGGAGGCTCTACGAGCAGTACTTC
TRBD1,TRBJ1-2,many,TRBV20-1,CSALPQGQGLRGYTF,TGCAGTGCTTTACCCCAGGGACAGGGTTTACGTGGCTACACCTTC
-,TRBJ2-2,many,TRBV24-1,CATSDPTGAGELFF,TGTGCCACCAGTGATCCCACAGGTGCCGGGGAGCTGTTTTTT
TRBD2,TRBJ2-7,-,TRBV20-1,CSASLAVSYEQYF,TGCAGTGCTAGCCTAGCGGTATCTTACGAGCAGTACTTC
TRBD2,TRBJ2-1,many,TRBV12-3/TRBV12-4,CASSLVGAGVNEQFF,TGTGCCAGCAGTTTAGTCGGGGCGGGGGTCAATGAGCAGTTCTTC
-,TRBJ2-1,many,TRBV6-2/TRBV6-3,CASSERDPYNEQFF,TGTGCCAGCAGCGAAAGGGACCCTTACAATGAGCAGTTCTTC
-,TRBJ1-2,many,TRBV6-1,CASSDSGTYTF,TGTGCCAGCAGTGACTCAGGGACCTACACCTTC
-,TRBJ2-2,-,TRBV24-1,CATAAVTNTGELFF,TGTGCCACCGCGGCAGTAACGAACACCGGGGAGCTGTTTTTT
TRBD2,TRBJ2-1,many,TRBV5-1,CASSFLAAEAYNEQFF,TGCGCCAGCAGTTTTCTAGCGGCAGAAGCTTACAATGAGCAGTTCTTC
-,TRBJ1-4,many,TRBV4-1,CASSQDWGKLFF,TGCGCCAGCAGCCAAGATTGGGGAAAACTGTTTTTT
-,TRBJ1-2,-,TRBV19,CASSSRRGGEGYNF,TGTGCCAGTAGTTCACGACGCGGAGGTGAGGGCTACAACTTC
TRBD2,TRBJ2-1,-,TRBV4-1,CPSSHPVSGSRYNEQFF,TGCCCCAGCAGCCACCCCGTCAGCGGGAGTAGATACAATGAGCAGTTCTTC
TRBD1,TRBJ1-4,-,TRBV19,CASSALSSPPPGQGNRTNEKLFF,TGTGCCAGTAGTGCACTCTCCTCCCCCCCCCCGGGACAGGGGAATAGAACTAATGAAAAACTGTTTTTT
-,TRBJ2-1,many,TRBV7-2,CASSLGLLLGEQFF,TGTGCCAGCAGCTTAGGGTTACTCTTAGGGGAGCAGTTCTTC
TRBD1,TRBJ1-1,many,TRBV25-1,CASSDQRQGVNTEAFF,TGTGCCAGCAGTGACCAAAGACAGGGCGTGAACACTGAAGCTTTCTTT
-,TRBJ2-1,many,TRBV5-1,CASTGLGRRDEQFF,TGCGCCAGCACAGGATTGGGTCGACGGGATGAGCAGTTCTTC
-,TRBJ2-1,many,TRBV12-5,CASSQGSSYNEQFF,TGTGCTTCCTCCCAGGGGAGCTCCTACAATGAGCAGTTCTTC
-,TRBJ2-7,once,TRBV20-1,CSARDPGAENYEQYF,TGCAGTGCTAGAGATCCCGGGGCAGAAAACTACGAGCAGTACTTC
-,TRBJ2-5,many,TRBV20-1,CSARESGDTWTAQETQYF,TGCAGTGCTAGAGAGTCGGGGGATACCTGGACAGCTCAAGAGACCCAGTACTTC
-,TRBJ2-7,many,TRBV6-1,CASSELGSREQYF,TGTGCCAGCAGTGAACTGGGGAGTCGAGAGCAGTACTTC
TRBD1,TRBJ1-6,many,TRBV14,CASSRTGNNSPLHF,TGTGCCAGCAGCCGGACAGGGAATAATTCACCCCTCCACTTT
-,TRBJ2-3,many,TRBV18,CASSPAGSTDTQYF,TGTGCCAGCTCCCCCGCGGGGAGCACAGATACGCAGTATTTT
TRBD1,TRBJ1-2,-,TRBV2,CASSVDRVALYGYTF,TGTGCCAGCAGTGTTGACAGGGTCGCCCTCTATGGCTACACCTTC
-,TRBJ2-1,many,TRBV20-1,CSARDSGGEYNEQFF,TGCAGTGCTAGAGATTCCGGCGGCGAATACAATGAGCAGTTCTTC
-,TRBJ1-1,many,TRBV25-1,CASSPFGQDTEAFF,TGTGCCAGCAGTCCGTTCGGCCAGGATACTGAAGCTTTCTTT
-,TRBJ1-2,many,TRBV28,CASSLRLYGYTF,TGTGCCAGCAGTTTACGATTGTATGGCTACACCTTC
TRBD1,TRBJ1-3,many,TRBV10-3,CAIEGQRGNTIYF,TGTGCCATCGAGGGACAGCGGGGAAACACCATATATTTT
-,TRBJ2-1,many,TRBV12-5,CASGLSGWSNEQFF,TGTGCTAGTGGTTTGAGCGGCTGGAGCAATGAGCAGTTCTTC
-,TRBJ1-2,many,TRBV6-2/TRBV6-3,CASSTSMHGYTF,TGTGCCAGCAGTACTAGCATGCATGGCTACACCTTC
-,TRBJ2-4,many,TRBV6-1,CASSEMDRGPKNIQYF,TGTGCCAGCAGTGAGATGGACAGAGGGCCCAAAAACATTCAGTACTTC
-,TRBJ2-3,many,TRBV27,CASSPGDSTDTQYF,TGTGCCAGCAGTCCCGGCGATAGCACAGATACGCAGTATTTT
TRBD1,TRBJ1-1,many,TRBV5-1,CASSLGGDRATEAFF,TGCGCCAGCAGCTTGGGGGGGGACAGGGCTACTGAAGCTTTCTTT
-,TRBJ2-3,many,TRBV14,CASSPRKDTQYF,TGTGCCAGCAGCCCCCGCAAGGATACGCAGTATTTT
TRBD2,TRBJ2-7,medium-sized,TRBV6-4,CASRSGLAGADEQYF,TGTGCCAGCAGATCGGGACTAGCGGGGGCCGACGAGCAGTACTTC
-,TRBJ2-5,many,TRBV6-1,CASSEATGSQETQYF,TGTGCCAGCAGTGAAGCGACGGGATCCCAAGAGACCCAGTACTTC
TRBD2,TRBJ2-1,many,TRBV20-1,CSARDLAGLAKSEQFF,TGCAGTGCTAGAGACTTAGCGGGACTAGCGAAATCTGAGCAGTTCTTC
TRBD2,TRBJ2-3,many,TRBV15,CATSRVGGGGTDTQYF,TGTGCCACCAGCAGAGTAGGCGGGGGGGGCACAGATACGCAGTATTTT
-,TRBJ2-7,-,TRBV19,CDSSSHEGGKNEKYF,TGTGACAGTAGTTCCCACGAGGGGGGCAAGAACGAGAAGTACTTC